A selection of T cell receptor beta chains follows, all from one sample in a study of identifying expanded T cells in peripheral blood. Method: immunoSEQ multiplex PCR; TCRdb's copy keeps in-frame clones and lacks some. This repertoire shows 85,000 to 100,000 clones, around 88% found once; its top ten account for 4%. Sequencing input: blood. The receptors were sampled from a person between 18 and 69 years old in good health. Both conserved end residues are part of each CDR3. A D gene is named only where the DNA matches it firmly. Some rows mark clone size as missing; the rest say once, few, many or name a class of expanded clone.

size | D | J | length | V | DNA | CDR3
once | . | TRBJ2-2 | 14 | TRBV5-1 | TGCGCCAGCAGCTCCCCCACCTTGAGCGGGGAGCTGTTTTTT | CASSSPTLSGELFF
. | TRBD1 | TRBJ2-1 | 19 | TRBV12-5 | TGTGCTAGTGGTTTGGTACGAGGGACAGGGGGCGATCCATACAATGAGCAGTTCTTC | CASGLVRGTGGDPYNEQFF
. | . | TRBJ2-7 | 15 | TRBV10-1 | TGCGCCAGCAGTGAGTCCGGGGCGCGGTCCTACGAGCAGTACTTC | CASSESGARSYEQYF
. | . | TRBJ1-3 | 15 | TRBV4-2 | TGTGCCAGCAGCCACAGCGACAGGTCTGGAAACACCATATATTTT | CASSHSDRSGNTIYF
. | . | TRBJ2-1 | 17 | TRBV7-9 | TGTGCCAGCAGCCCCTCCCTCTCTAGTTCCGATTACAATGAGCAGTTCTTC | CASSPSLSSSDYNEQFF
few | . | TRBJ1-2 | 13 | TRBV25-1 | TGTGCCAGCGCCTCGACGTCTCACTATGGCTACACCTTC | CASASTSHYGYTF
few | . | TRBJ1-3 | 14 | TRBV6-5 | TGTGCCAGCAGTCTCGGTCGTTCCGGAAACACCATATATTTT | CASSLGRSGNTIYF
. | TRBD1 | TRBJ2-7 | 14 | TRBV7-9 | TGTGCCAGCAGCTCGACAGGGGAGACCTACGAGCAGTACTTC | CASSSTGETYEQYF
. | . | TRBJ1-1 | 13 | TRBV19 | TGTGCCAGTAGTGAGTGGATGAACACTGAAGCTTTCTTT | CASSEWMNTEAFF
. | . | TRBJ1-1 | 13 | TRBV28 | TGTGCCAGCAGTTTGAAAGGGTACGGGGAAGCTTTCTTT | CASSLKGYGEAFF
. | TRBD1 | TRBJ2-1 | 15 | TRBV2 | TGTGCCAGCCGCCTGGGGACAGGGGGCGCATATGAGCAGTTCTTC | CASRLGTGGAYEQFF
. | TRBD2 | TRBJ2-3 | 17 | TRBV7-3 | TGTGCCAGCAGCTCCCCCACTAGCGGGATGTCTCCAGATACGCAGTATTTT | CASSSPTSGMSPDTQYF
. | . | TRBJ2-3 | 19 | TRBV4-1 | TGCGCCAGCAGCCAAGATGGAAAGACACAGGTACGTAGCACAGATACGCAGTATTTT | CASSQDGKTQVRSTDTQYF
. | TRBD2 | TRBJ2-5 | 13 | TRBV29-1 | TGCAGCGTTGATCCTAGCGGGGGAGAGACCCAGTACTTC | CSVDPSGGETQYF
. | . | TRBJ2-3 | 17 | TRBV19 | TGTGCCAGTAGTATGGGGTGGATCGGGGACCCCACAGATACGCAGTATTTT | CASSMGWIGDPTDTQYF
. | . | TRBJ2-2 | 18 | TRBV28 | TGTGCCAGCAGTTCCAATCGACCAAAGCCAACCAGGGCCGGGGAGCTGTTTTTT | CASSSNRPKPTRAGELFF
. | . | TRBJ1-2 | 13 | TRBV5-4 | TGTGCCAGCAGCTTGGCCCCAGGGGAGGGCTACACCTTC | CASSLAPGEGYTF
. | . | TRBJ1-4 | 17 | TRBV5-1 | TGCGCCAGCAGCTTGGACAGAACGATCGCAACTAATGAAAAACTGTTTTTT | CASSLDRTIATNEKLFF
. | . | TRBJ1-6 | 22 | TRBV4-1 | TGCGCCAGCAGCCAAGAATCCGGCCACCGAATTTCCCCGGGATCCTATAATTCACCCCTCCACTTT | CASSQESGHRISPGSYNSPLHF
. | . | TRBJ2-1 | 11 | TRBV15 | TGTGCCACCAGCAGAGATAATGAGCAGTTCTTC | CATSRDNEQFF
few | . | TRBJ1-6 | 15 | TRBV2 | TGTGCCAGCAGCCCCGGGACTTTTACCGGGACACCCCTCCACTTT | CASSPGTFTGTPLHF
. | . | TRBJ2-3 | 15 | TRBV4-1 | TGCGCCAGCAGCTCTGGGGGGGGACACACAGATACGCAGTATTTT | CASSSGGGHTDTQYF
once | . | TRBJ2-3 | 13 | TRBV27 | TGTGCCAGCAGTTTGGAGAGGACAGATACGCAGTATTTT | CASSLERTDTQYF
. | . | TRBJ2-7 | 16 | TRBV4-2 | TGTGCCAGCAGCCAAGAGGGGGCCGGGACTCCTTACGAGCAGTACTTC | CASSQEGAGTPYEQYF
. | . | TRBJ2-7 | 13 | TRBV29-1 | TGCAGCGTTGAAGGGCAGGATGAAAGCGAGCAGTACTTC | CSVEGQDESEQYF
. | . | TRBJ2-3 | 12 | TRBV2 | TGTGCCAGCAGTGTCTCTACAGATACGCAGTATTTT | CASSVSTDTQYF
. | TRBD1 | TRBJ1-1 | 14 | TRBV5-1 | TGCGCCAGCAGCTTGACAGGGGCAGGTACTGAAGCTTTCTTT | CASSLTGAGTEAFF
. | TRBD1 | TRBJ1-1 | 12 | TRBV15 | TGTGCCACCAGTAGGGGGCACGGTGAAGCTTTCTTT | CATSRGHGEAFF
. | TRBD1 | TRBJ2-7 | 16 | TRBV30 | TGTGCCTGGACGCCACGGGTCCGGGACAGGGGGGGTAAGCAGTACTTC | CAWTPRVRDRGGKQYF
few | TRBD1 | TRBJ2-7 | 13 | TRBV10-3 | TGTGCCATCAGTGGGACAGGGGGCTACGAGCAGTACTTC | CAISGTGGYEQYF
few | . | TRBJ2-2 | 13 | TRBV5-4 | TGTGCCAGCAGCTTGACGGTCACCGGGGAGCTGTTTTTT | CASSLTVTGELFF
. | . | TRBJ2-2 | 15 | TRBV7-2 | TGTGCCAGCAGCGCGGTTGGGTCAGACACCGGGGAGCTGTTTTTT | CASSAVGSDTGELFF
few | . | TRBJ1-2 | 12 | TRBV28 | TGTGCCAGCAGTTTTAGGGGATATGGCTACACCTTC | CASSFRGYGYTF
medium-sized | . | TRBJ1-2 | 10 | TRBV29-1 | TGCAGCGTTGAAGAAAACGGCTACACCTTC | CSVEENGYTF
. | TRBD2 | TRBJ2-5 | 17 | TRBV11-2 | TGTGCCAGCAGCTTAGTCTTACTAGCGGGAGCTGGAGAGACCCAGTACTTC | CASSLVLLAGAGETQYF
. | TRBD1 | TRBJ1-2 | 14 | TRBV12-5 | TGTGCTAGCCGGGCAGGGGGCGGGAACTATGGCTACACCTTC | CASRAGGGNYGYTF
. | . | TRBJ2-7 | 12 | TRBV6-6 | TGTGCCAGCAGTTTAATCGGGGACGAGCAGTACTTC | CASSLIGDEQYF
. | . | TRBJ1-6 | 12 | TRBV15 | TGTGCCACCAGCTCGCATAATTCACCCCTCCACTTT | CATSSHNSPLHF
few | . | TRBJ2-7 | 13 | TRBV4-1 | TGCGCCAGCAGCCCAGGTGTAGGCTACGAGCAGTACTTC | CASSPGVGYEQYF
. | TRBD2 | TRBJ2-1 | 20 | TRBV15 | TGTGCCACCAGCAGAGATCTGAGCGGGGGGTCCCCGAGCTCCTACAATGAGCAGTTCTTC | CATSRDLSGGSPSSYNEQFF